A single sample gave rise to the 8 T cell receptor beta chains below, sequenced in a study of blood T cell repertoires in COVID-19. Data came from immunoSEQ multiplex PCR; TCRdb stores just in-frame clones and leaves some out. The sample contains around 150,000 clones, over 75% of which appear only once. Sequencing input: peripheral blood. The receptors were sampled from a human donor in a cohort sampled during active COVID-19.

The chain couples TRBV11-3 to TRBJ2-7, with D unresolved. Between the trimmed V and J ends, which lost 3 bases and 5 bases, there was a span of 14 bases. This CDR3 has 14 amino acids. The germline V gene encodes CDR1 SGHNT and CDR2 YENEEA. CDR3 amino acids: CASSLRSPDHEQYF. The CDR3 DNA reads TGTGCCAGCAGCTTGAGGTCCCCCGACCACGAGCAGTACTTC.

The chain combines TRBV5-1 with TRBJ2-7; TRBD2 matches 7 bases. Germline assignment: CDR1 SGHRS and CDR2 YFSETQ. The ends lost 1 base at V and 0 bases at J; junction bases unmatched: 4. This CDR3 has 15 amino acids. The CDR3 reads CASSLPSGGSYEQYF. The CDR3 nucleotides are TGCGCCAGCAGCTTGCCATCGGGAGGCTCCTACGAGCAGTACTTC.

The chain has TRBV5-1 and TRBJ2-5, with 8 bases fitting TRBD1. The CDR3 is 13 residues long. Germline V lookup: CDR1 SGHRS, CDR2 YFSETQ. V gave up 6 bases and J gave up 1 base; unmatched junction bases: 2. For the CDR3, the DNA is TGCGCCAGCAACAGGGGGTCCCAAGAGACCCAGTACTTC. It translates to CASNRGSQETQYF.

The chain recombines TRBV6-5 with TRBJ1-5, with 8 bases that match TRBD1. The trim removed 6 bases at V and 1 base at J, leaving 5 bases unmatched. This CDR3 has 15 residues. CDR1 and CDR2 (germline): MNHEY, SVGAGI. The CDR3, as DNA: TGTGCCAGCAGCGGGACAGGCTTCAGCAATCAGCCCCAGCATTTT. It codes for CASSGTGFSNQPQHF.

This clone showed up just once. The V call is TRBV10-2, the J call TRBJ1-1; D is ambiguous. Trimming took off 9 bases at V and 0 bases at J, with 8 bases between the two ends. The CDR3 is 12 amino acids. Germline CDR1 reads WSHSY; CDR2 reads SAAADI. CDR3 protein: CASSRVNTEAFF. In DNA form, the CDR3 reads TGCGCCAGTAGCCGGGTGAACACTGAAGCTTTCTTT.

The rearrangement uses TRBV4-3 and TRBJ1-1; 7 nucleotides match TRBD1. The CDR3 contains 14 residues. V trimming: 0 bases; J trimming: 4 bases; junction bases outside the gene matches: 2. Germline-derived CDR1 and CDR2 are LGHNA and YSLEER. The CDR3: CASSQETGPTEAFF. The CDR3 nucleotides read TGCGCCAGCAGCCAAGAGACAGGGCCCACTGAAGCTTTCTTT.

The chain is built from TRBV3-1 (or the pseudogene TRBV3-2) and TRBJ1-2; D is possibly TRBD1 (5 bases). The V and J ends lost 4 bases and 4 bases respectively, with 13 bases between them. The V gene's germline CDR1 is LGHDT and CDR2 YNNKEL (reference sequence). The CDR3 length is 14 residues. The CDR3 coding sequence is TGTGCCAGCAGCCCCACTTTGACAGCCTATGGCTACACCTTC. As protein: CASSPTLTAYGYTF.

The CDR3 region has the DNA TGCAGCGTTGAAGAACGCGCCGGGACAAGGGACTATGGCTACACCTTC. Translated: CSVEERAGTRDYGYTF. This chain links TRBV29-1 with TRBJ1-2, with D perhaps TRBD1 (6 bases). The CDR3 is 16 amino acids. V was shortened by 0 bases and J by 3 bases, with 17 bases between the two germline ends. Germline V CDR1 and CDR2: SQVTM, ANQGSEA. Full variable domain (remainder filled in from reference TRBV29-1 and TRBJ1-2): SAVISQKPSRDICQRGTSLTIQCQVDSQVTMMFWYRQQPGQSLTLIATANQGSEATYESGFVIDKFPISRPNLTFSTLTVSNMSPEDSSIYLCSVEERAGTRDYGYTFGSGTRLTVV.